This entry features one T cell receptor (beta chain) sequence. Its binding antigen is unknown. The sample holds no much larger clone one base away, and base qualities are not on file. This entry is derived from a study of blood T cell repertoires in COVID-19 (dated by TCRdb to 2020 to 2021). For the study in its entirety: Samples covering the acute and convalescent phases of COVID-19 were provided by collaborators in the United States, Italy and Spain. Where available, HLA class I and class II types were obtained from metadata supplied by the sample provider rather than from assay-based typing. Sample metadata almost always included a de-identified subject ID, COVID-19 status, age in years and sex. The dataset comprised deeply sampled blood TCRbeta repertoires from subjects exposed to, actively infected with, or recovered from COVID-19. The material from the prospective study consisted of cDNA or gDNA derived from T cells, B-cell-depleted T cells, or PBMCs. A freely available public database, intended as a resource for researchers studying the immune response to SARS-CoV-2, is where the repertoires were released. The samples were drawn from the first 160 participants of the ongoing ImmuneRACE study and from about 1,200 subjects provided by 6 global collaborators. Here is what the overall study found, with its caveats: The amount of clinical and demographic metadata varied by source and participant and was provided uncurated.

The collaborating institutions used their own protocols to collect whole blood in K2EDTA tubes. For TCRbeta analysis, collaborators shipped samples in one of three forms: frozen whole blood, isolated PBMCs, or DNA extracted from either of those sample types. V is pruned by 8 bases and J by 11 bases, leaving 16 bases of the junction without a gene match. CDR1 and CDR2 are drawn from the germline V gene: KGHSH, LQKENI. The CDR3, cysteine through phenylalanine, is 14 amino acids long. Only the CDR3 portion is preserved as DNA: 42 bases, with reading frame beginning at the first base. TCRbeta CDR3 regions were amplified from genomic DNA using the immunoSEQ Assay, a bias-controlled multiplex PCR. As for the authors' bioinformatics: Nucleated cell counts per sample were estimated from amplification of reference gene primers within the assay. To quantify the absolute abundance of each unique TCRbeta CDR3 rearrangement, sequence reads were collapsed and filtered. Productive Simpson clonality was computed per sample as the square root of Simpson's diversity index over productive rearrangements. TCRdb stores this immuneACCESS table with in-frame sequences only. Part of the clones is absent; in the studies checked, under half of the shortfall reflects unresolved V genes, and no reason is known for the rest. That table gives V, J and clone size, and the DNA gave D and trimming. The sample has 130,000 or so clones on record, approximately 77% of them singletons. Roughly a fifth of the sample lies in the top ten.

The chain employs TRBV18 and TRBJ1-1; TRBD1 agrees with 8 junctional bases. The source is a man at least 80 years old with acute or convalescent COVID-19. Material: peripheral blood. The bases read TGTGCCAGCCCCCGTCGTGAAGGGACAGGAGGTGCTTTCTTT. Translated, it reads CASPRREGTGGAFF.